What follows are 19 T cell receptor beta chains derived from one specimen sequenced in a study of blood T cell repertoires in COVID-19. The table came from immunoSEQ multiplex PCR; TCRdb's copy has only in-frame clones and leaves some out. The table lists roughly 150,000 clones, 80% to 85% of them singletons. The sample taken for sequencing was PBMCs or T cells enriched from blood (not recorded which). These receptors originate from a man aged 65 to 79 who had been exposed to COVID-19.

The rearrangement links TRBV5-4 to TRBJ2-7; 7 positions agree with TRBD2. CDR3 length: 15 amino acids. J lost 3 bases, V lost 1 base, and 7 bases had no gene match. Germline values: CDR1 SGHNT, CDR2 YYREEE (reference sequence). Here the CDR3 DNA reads TGTGCCAGCAGCTTGTGGGGAGGGAAATACTACGAGCAGTACTTC. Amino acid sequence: CASSLWGGKYYEQYF.

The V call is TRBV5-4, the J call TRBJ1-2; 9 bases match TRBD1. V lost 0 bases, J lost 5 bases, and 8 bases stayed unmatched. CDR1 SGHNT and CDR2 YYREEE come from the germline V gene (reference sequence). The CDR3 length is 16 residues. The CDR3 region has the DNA TGTGCCAGCAGCTTGGAAGTGGACAGGGGCGCTTATGGCTACACCTTC. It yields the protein CASSLEVDRGAYGYTF.

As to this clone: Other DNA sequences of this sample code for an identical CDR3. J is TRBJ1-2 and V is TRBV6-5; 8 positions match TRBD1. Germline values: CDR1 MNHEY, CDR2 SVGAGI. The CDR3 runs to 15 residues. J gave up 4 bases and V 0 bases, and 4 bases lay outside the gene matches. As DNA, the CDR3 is TGTGCCAGCAGTTACTCGGGGACAGGAGGCTATGGCTACACCTTC. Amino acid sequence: CASSYSGTGGYGYTF.

The CDR3 DNA is TGTGCCAGCAGCCAAGAAGCGAAGGGGGCCATATATTTT. Amino acid sequence: CASSQEAKGAIYF. V and J are TRBV3-1 (or the pseudogene TRBV3-2) and TRBJ1-3; possible D gene TRBD1, 6 bases. The CDR3 has 13 amino acids. Per germline, CDR1 LGHDT and CDR2 YNNKEL (reference sequence). V gave up 0 bases and J gave up 11 bases, with 11 bases separating them.

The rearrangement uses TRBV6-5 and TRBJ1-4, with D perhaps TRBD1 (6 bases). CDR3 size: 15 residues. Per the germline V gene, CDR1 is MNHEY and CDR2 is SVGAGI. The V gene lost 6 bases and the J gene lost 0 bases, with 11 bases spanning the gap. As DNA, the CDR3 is TGTGCCAGCAGAGCGGACAGAACAACTAATGAAAAACTGTTTTTT. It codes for CASRADRTTNEKLFF.

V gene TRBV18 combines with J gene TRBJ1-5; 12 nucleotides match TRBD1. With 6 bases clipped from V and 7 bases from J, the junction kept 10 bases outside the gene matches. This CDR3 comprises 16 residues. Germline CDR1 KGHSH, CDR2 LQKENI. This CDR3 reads CASSLGGDRGRQPQHF. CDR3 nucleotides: TGTGCCAGCTCCCTGGGGGGGGACAGGGGGCGGCAGCCCCAGCATTTT.

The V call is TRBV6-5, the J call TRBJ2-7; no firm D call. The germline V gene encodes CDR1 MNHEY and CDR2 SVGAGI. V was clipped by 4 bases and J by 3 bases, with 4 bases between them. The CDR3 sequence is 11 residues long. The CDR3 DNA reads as TGTGCCAGCAGTTCCCTCTACGAGCAGTACTTC. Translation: CASSSLYEQYF.

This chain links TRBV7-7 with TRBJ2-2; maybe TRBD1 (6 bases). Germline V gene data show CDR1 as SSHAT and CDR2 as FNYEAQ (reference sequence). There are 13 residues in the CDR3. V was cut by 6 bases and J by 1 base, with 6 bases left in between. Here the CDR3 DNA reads TGTGCCAGCAGGACAGGGAACACCGGGGAGCTGTTTTTT. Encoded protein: CASRTGNTGELFF.

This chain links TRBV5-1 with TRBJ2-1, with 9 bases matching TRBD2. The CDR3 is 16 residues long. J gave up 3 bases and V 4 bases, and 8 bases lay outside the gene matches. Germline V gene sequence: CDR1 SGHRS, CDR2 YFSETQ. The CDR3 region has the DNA TGCGCCAGCAGCCAGCTAGCGGGGATCTACTACAATGAGCAGTTCTTC. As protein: CASSQLAGIYYNEQFF.

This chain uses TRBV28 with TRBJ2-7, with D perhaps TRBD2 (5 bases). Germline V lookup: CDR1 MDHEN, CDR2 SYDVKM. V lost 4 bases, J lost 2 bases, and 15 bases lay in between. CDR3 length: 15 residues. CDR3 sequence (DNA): TGTGCCAGCAGTTCACCCATGGGGAGCACCTACGAGCAGTACTTC. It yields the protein CASSSPMGSTYEQYF.

In DNA form, the CDR3 reads TGCGCCAGCAGCGAGGCCTCGGGGATATATGAGCAGTTCTTC. Its protein is CASSEASGIYEQFF. The gene calls are TRBV5-1 and TRBJ2-1; the D gene is possibly TRBD2 (5 bases). Trimming pared 4 bases from V and 8 bases from J, leaving 16 bases between. In germline, CDR1 is SGHRS, CDR2 YFSETQ. The CDR3 contains 14 residues.

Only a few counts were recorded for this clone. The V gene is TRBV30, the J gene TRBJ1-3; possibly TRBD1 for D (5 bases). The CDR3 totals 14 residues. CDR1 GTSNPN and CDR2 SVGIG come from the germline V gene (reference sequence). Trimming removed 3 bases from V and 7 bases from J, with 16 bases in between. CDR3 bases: TGTGCCTGGAGGGTAGGACGGGGGATTAACACCATATATTTT. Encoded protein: CAWRVGRGINTIYF. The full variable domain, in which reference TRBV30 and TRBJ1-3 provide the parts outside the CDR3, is SQTIHQWPATLVQPVGSPLSLECTVEGTSNPNLYWYRQAAGRGLQLLFYSVGIGQISSEVPQNLSASRPQDRQFILSSKKLLLSDSGFYLCAWRVGRGINTIYFGEGSWLTVV.

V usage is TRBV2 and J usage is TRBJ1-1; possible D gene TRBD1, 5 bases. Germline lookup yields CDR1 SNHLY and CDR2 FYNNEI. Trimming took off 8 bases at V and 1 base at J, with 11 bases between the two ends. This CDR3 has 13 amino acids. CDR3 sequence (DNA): TGTGCCAGCCTCCGGGGGTCGAACACTGAAGCTTTCTTT. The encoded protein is CASLRGSNTEAFF.

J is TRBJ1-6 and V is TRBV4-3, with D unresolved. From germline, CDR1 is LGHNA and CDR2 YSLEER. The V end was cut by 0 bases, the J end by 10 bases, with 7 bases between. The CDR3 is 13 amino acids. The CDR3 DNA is TGCGCCAGCAGCCAAGATTTAGAGTCACCCCTCCACTTT. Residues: CASSQDLESPLHF.

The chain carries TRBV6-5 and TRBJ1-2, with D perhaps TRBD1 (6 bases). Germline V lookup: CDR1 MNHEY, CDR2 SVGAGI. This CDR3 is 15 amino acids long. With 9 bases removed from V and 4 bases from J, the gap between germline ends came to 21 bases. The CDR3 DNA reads TGTGCCAGTCTGCCCGGGGGGCCGCTAGTCTATGGCTACACCTTC. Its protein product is CASLPGGPLVYGYTF.

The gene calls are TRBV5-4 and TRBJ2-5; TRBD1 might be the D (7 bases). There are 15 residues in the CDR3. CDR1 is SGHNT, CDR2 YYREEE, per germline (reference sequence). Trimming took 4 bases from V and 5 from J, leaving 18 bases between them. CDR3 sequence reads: CASSDRRDSGETQYF. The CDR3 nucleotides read TGTGCCAGCAGCGATAGACGGGACAGCGGGGAGACCCAGTACTTC.

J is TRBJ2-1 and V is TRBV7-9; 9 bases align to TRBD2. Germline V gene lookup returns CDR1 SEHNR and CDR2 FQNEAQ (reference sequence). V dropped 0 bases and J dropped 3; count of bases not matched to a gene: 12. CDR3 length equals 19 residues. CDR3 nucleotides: TGTGCCAGCAGCTTAGCTAGCGGGGGTACCATCAAGAGCTACAATGAGCAGTTCTTC. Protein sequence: CASSLASGGTIKSYNEQFF.

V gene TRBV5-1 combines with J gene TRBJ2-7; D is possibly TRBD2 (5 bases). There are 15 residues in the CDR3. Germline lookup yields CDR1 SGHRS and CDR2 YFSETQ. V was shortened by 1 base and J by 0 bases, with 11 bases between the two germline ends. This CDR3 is CASSLRGLDSYEQYF. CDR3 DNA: TGCGCCAGCAGCTTGAGAGGGCTCGACTCCTACGAGCAGTACTTC.

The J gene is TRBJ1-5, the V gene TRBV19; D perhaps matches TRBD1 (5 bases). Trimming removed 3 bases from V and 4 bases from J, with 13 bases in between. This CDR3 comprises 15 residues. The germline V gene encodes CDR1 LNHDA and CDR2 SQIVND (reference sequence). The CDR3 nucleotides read TGTGCCAGTAGTATCCAGGGTAAGGGTAATCAGCCCCAGCATTTT. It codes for CASSIQGKGNQPQHF.